Presented here are 20 T cell receptor beta chains from one specimen sequenced in a study of blood T cell repertoires in COVID-19. Profiled with immunoSEQ multiplex PCR; TCRdb holds only in-frame clones, not every one. The sample includes approximately 210,000 clones, 84% seen only once; the top ten take about 20%. The sample was peripheral blood. The source is a young man with active or convalescent COVID-19.

V is TRBV7-9 and J is TRBJ1-5; 7 positions agree with TRBD1. Germline V lookup: CDR1 SEHNR, CDR2 FQNEAQ (reference sequence). V dropped 5 bases and J dropped 5; count of bases not matched to a gene: 6. The CDR3 consists of 14 residues. This CDR3 reads CASSKDREYQPQHF. CDR3 DNA sequence: TGTGCCAGCAGCAAAGACAGGGAGTATCAGCCCCAGCATTTT.

The chain couples TRBV4-1 to TRBJ2-5; TRBD1 matches at 9 bases. There are 16 residues in the CDR3. CDR1 MGHRA and CDR2 YSYEKL come from the germline V gene. J was trimmed by 4 bases and V by 4 bases; bases with no gene match: 10. CDR3 loop: CASSLRQTGGTETQYF. The CDR3 DNA follows: TGCGCCAGCAGCCTAAGACAGACAGGGGGGACAGAGACCCAGTACTTC.

The chain uses TRBV10-3 and TRBJ2-3, with D maybe TRBD1 (5 bases). Trimming cost V 2 bases and J 4 bases, with 7 bases left between them. This CDR3 has 13 amino acids. Germline loops: CDR1 ENHRY, CDR2 SYGVKD. CDR3 coding DNA: TGTGCCATCAGTGAGCCAGGGTCAGATACGCAGTATTTT. Residues: CAISEPGSDTQYF.

DNA of the CDR3: TGTGCCAGCAAGACAGGGCCCACCGGGGAGCTGTTTTTT. Encoded protein: CASKTGPTGELFF. The chain combines TRBV6-5 with TRBJ2-2, with 7 bases lining up with TRBD1. CDR1 MNHEY and CDR2 SVGAGI come from the germline V gene. The CDR3 extends over 13 amino acids. The V segment lost 7 bases and the J segment 4 bases; nucleotides outside the gene matches: 3.

The rearrangement links TRBV24-1 to TRBJ2-3; 10 positions match TRBD2. The CDR3 totals 15 residues. The V gene's germline CDR1 is KGHDR and CDR2 SFDVKD. The J segment lost 6 bases and the V segment lost 4 bases, leaving 6 bases of the junction unmatched. The CDR3 DNA reads TGTGCCACCAGTGAGGCTAGCGGGGGTACGGATACGCAGTATTTT. Encoded protein: CATSEASGGTDTQYF.

This chain links TRBV9 with TRBJ1-6; TRBD1 is a possible D gene (6 bases). Trimming cost V 4 bases and J 10 bases, with 18 bases left between them. Germline values: CDR1 SGDLS, CDR2 YYNGEE. This CDR3 is built from 15 residues. CDR3 bases: TGTGCCAGCAGCACTCACCGGGAGGGGGGGTCACCCCTCCACTTT. This codes for CASSTHREGGSPLHF.

The chain joins TRBV5-5 to TRBJ1-3; no clear D gene. Germline CDR1 SGHKS, CDR2 YYEKEE (reference sequence). V dropped 0 bases and J dropped 3 bases, with 4 bases sitting between them. CDR3 length: 13 residues. The CDR3 spells CASSLGVGNTIYF. As DNA, the CDR3 is TGTGCCAGCAGCTTGGGAGTTGGAAACACCATATATTTT.

V usage is TRBV5-4 and J usage is TRBJ2-3; 9 bases are a match to TRBD1. The ends lost 4 bases at V and 4 bases at J; junction bases unmatched: 7. CDR1 and CDR2 (germline): SGHNT, YYREEE (reference sequence). This CDR3 is 15 amino acids long. CDR3 protein: CASSPDRGGSDTQYF. The CDR3 DNA reads as TGTGCCAGCAGCCCGGACAGGGGAGGGTCAGATACGCAGTATTTT.

The chain recombines TRBV7-2 with TRBJ1-1; possible D gene TRBD1, 6 bases. Germline V gene data show CDR1 as SGHTA and CDR2 as FQGNSA. The CDR3 has 14 amino acids. Trimming took 3 bases from V and 1 from J, leaving 9 bases between them. The CDR3 sequence is CASSLDRQNTEAFF. CDR3 in DNA: TGTGCCAGCAGCTTGGACAGACAGAACACTGAAGCTTTCTTT. The full variable domain, in which reference TRBV7-2 and TRBJ1-1 provide the parts outside the CDR3, is GAGVSQSPSNKVTEKGKDVELRCDPISGHTALYWYRQSLGQGLEFLIYFQGNSAPDKSGLPSDRFSAERTGGSVSTLTIQRTQQEDSAVYLCASSLDRQNTEAFFGQGTRLTVV.

The chain couples TRBV7-3 to TRBJ2-2; perhaps TRBD2 as D (5 bases). With 4 bases removed from V and 6 bases from J, the gap between germline ends came to 9 bases. Germline V gives CDR1 SGHTA, CDR2 FQGTGA. The CDR3 length is 13 residues. CDR3 region: CASSSGGPGELFF. The CDR3 bases are TGTGCCAGCAGCTCTGGAGGCCCCGGGGAGCTGTTTTTT.

The chain is built from TRBV4-1 and TRBJ1-1, with D tentatively TRBD1 (6 bases). This CDR3 has 16 residues. V lost 1 base to trimming and J lost 10 bases, with 22 bases between them. Germline V lookup: CDR1 MGHRA, CDR2 YSYEKL. Here the CDR3 reads CASSQVRGAQGLTAFF. As DNA, the CDR3 is TGCGCCAGCAGCCAAGTCCGGGGGGCGCAGGGGTTGACAGCTTTCTTT.

The CDR3 sequence is CASSLGTPLNEQYF. CDR3 in DNA: TGTGCCAGCAGCTTGGGCACCCCCTTGAACGAGCAGTACTTC. The chain couples TRBV7-8 to TRBJ2-7; no clear D gene. Trimming took 3 bases from V and 5 from J, leaving 14 bases between them. The CDR3 spans 14 residues. Germline V gene data show CDR1 as SGHVS and CDR2 as FQNEAQ. The full variable domain, completed using reference TRBV7-8 and TRBJ2-7, is GAGVSQSPRYKVAKRGQDVALRCDPISGHVSLFWYQQALGQGPEFLTYFQNEAQLDKSGLPSDRFFAERPEGSVSTLKIQRTQQEDSAVYLCASSLGTPLNEQYFGPGTRLTVT.

This clone has a handful of counts. The rearrangement joins TRBV27 to TRBJ1-2; 7 nucleotides agree with TRBD1. V trimming: 7 bases; J trimming: 3 bases; junction bases outside the gene matches: 2. The CDR3 covers 12 residues. Germline CDR1 MNHEY, CDR2 SMNVEV (reference sequence). The CDR3: CASTGQDYGYTF. CDR3 bases: TGTGCCAGCACCGGACAGGACTATGGCTACACCTTC.

The CDR3 region is CATSDFDSEAFF. Here the CDR3 DNA reads TGTGCCACCAGTGATTTCGACAGTGAAGCTTTCTTT. The chain recombines TRBV24-1 with TRBJ1-1, with a possible D match to TRBD1 (5 bases). The germline V gene has CDR1 KGHDR and CDR2 SFDVKD. V was pared by 1 base and J by 7 bases, with 6 bases between. CDR3 length: 12 residues.

The chain has TRBV7-2 and TRBJ2-3; the D is unclear. Germline values: CDR1 SGHTA, CDR2 FQGNSA. The CDR3 has 13 amino acids. Trimming shortened V by 5 bases and J by 2 bases, and 8 bases separated the two germline ends. The CDR3 DNA is TGTGCCAGCAGCGCACAATACACAGATACGCAGTATTTT. Residues: CASSAQYTDTQYF.

This sequence joins TRBV11-2 and TRBJ1-4; unclear D gene. The CDR3 runs to 16 residues. Germline CDR1 and CDR2: SGHAT and FQNNGV. V was pared by 5 bases and J by 4 bases, with 17 bases between. The CDR3 nucleotides are TGTGCCAGCAGCCCTCGAGGGCCCAGTAGTAATGAAAAACTGTTTTTT. This encodes CASSPRGPSSNEKLFF.

This rearrangement joins TRBV5-1 to TRBJ1-3; D ambiguous. V lost 9 bases, J lost 3 bases, and 13 bases lay in between. CDR1 and CDR2 from the germline V gene are SGHRS and YFSETQ. The CDR3 loop spans 13 amino acids. CDR3 in DNA: TGCGCCACCAAACCCGCGGTTGGAAACACCATATATTTT. Translated: CATKPAVGNTIYF.

This clone appeared once. The rearrangement links TRBV7-9 to TRBJ2-3; D may be TRBD1 (6 bases). CDR3 length: 16 amino acids. The ends were cut back, 0 bases at V and 2 bases at J, with 12 bases in the middle. CDR1 is SEHNR, CDR2 FQNEAQ, per germline (reference sequence). The CDR3 sequence: CASSLAQGQITDTQYF. As DNA, the CDR3 is TGTGCCAGCAGCTTAGCACAGGGTCAGATCACAGATACGCAGTATTTT.

DNA of the CDR3: TGTGCCAGCAGTGTCGATCAGCCCCAGCATTTT. Protein product: CASSVDQPQHF. The V gene is TRBV6-4, the J gene TRBJ1-5; D is ambiguous. The CDR3 is 11 residues long. Germline V gives CDR1 MRHNA, CDR2 SNTAGT. The V end lost 4 bases, the J end lost 5 bases, and 3 bases lay between the germline ends.

V is TRBV10-2 and J is TRBJ2-7, with 16 nucleotides matching TRBD2. V lost 8 bases, J lost 2 bases, and 12 bases stayed unmatched. The CDR3 consists of 18 residues. CDR1 and CDR2 from the germline V gene are WSHSY and SAAADI. DNA of the CDR3: TGCGCCAGCGGGACCGGGACTAGCGGGAGGGGGGCTACCTACGAGCAGTACTTC. Amino acid sequence: CASGTGTSGRGATYEQYF.